These 6 T cell receptor beta chains share one sample of origin, sequenced in a study of TIL therapy for anti-PD-1-resistant metastatic lung cancer. Described time point: pre-treatment sample, taken before nivolumab and TIL therapy. Sequencing used immunoSEQ v3. Produced via immunoSEQ multiplex PCR; TCRdb's table is partial and in-frame only. The sample holds 20,000 to 25,000 clones, around three quarters seen once. Sequenced material: blood, taken at baseline. These receptors were collected from a person between 25 and 80 years old with non-small cell lung cancer.

The rearrangement links TRBV30 to TRBJ2-5; 9 nucleotides match TRBD1. Germline V gene lookup returns CDR1 GTSNPN and CDR2 SVGIG (reference sequence). Trimming cost V 3 bases and J 5 bases; bases outside gene matches: 7. CDR3 size: 14 residues. The DNA for the CDR3 is TGTGCCTGGAGGCTAACAGGGGGCGCGGAGACCCAGTACTTC. Residues: CAWRLTGGAETQYF. Full variable domain (remainder filled in from reference TRBV30 and TRBJ2-5): SQTIHQWPATLVQPVGSPLSLECTVEGTSNPNLYWYRQAAGRGLQLLFYSVGIGQISSEVPQNLSASRPQDRQFILSSKKLLLSDSGFYLCAWRLTGGAETQYFGPGTRLLVL.

V gene TRBV18 combines with J gene TRBJ1-2, with 7 bases fitting TRBD1. The J segment lost 0 bases and the V segment lost 2 bases, leaving 9 bases of the junction unmatched. Germline V gene lookup returns CDR1 KGHSH and CDR2 LQKENI. The CDR3 sequence is 17 residues long. The CDR3 is CASSPFSGGSSNYGYTF. As DNA, the CDR3 is TGTGCCAGCTCACCATTTTCAGGGGGATCGTCTAACTATGGCTACACCTTC.

The sample holds one count of this clone. The chain employs TRBV6-6 and TRBJ2-2; D ambiguous. V was clipped by 2 bases and J by 3 bases, with 13 bases between them. The CDR3 has 16 amino acids. Germline assignment: CDR1 MNHNY and CDR2 SVGAGI (reference sequence). The CDR3 nucleotides read TGTGCCAGCAGTTACACCGTGGGCACTGACACCGGGGAGCTGTTTTTT. Translation: CASSYTVGTDTGELFF.

The J gene is TRBJ1-3, the V gene TRBV11-1, with TRBD1 matching 7 bases. The CDR3 loop spans 15 amino acids. With 5 bases clipped from V and 6 bases from J, the junction kept 10 bases outside the gene matches. Germline lookup yields CDR1 SGHAT and CDR2 FQDESV (reference sequence). CDR3 protein: CASSARQGIENTIYF. In nucleotides, the CDR3 is TGTGCCAGCAGCGCGCGACAGGGAATCGAAAACACCATATATTTT.

This clone showed up just a few times. V and J are TRBV12-3 or TRBV12-4 and TRBJ1-6; D remains unclear. The CDR3 contains 13 residues. Between the trimmed V and J ends, which lost 3 bases and 6 bases, there was a span of 6 bases. The CDR3 nucleotides are TGTGCCAGCAGTTTTACAGCTAATTCACCCCTCCACTTT. Its translation is CASSFTANSPLHF.

CDR3 sequence reads: CASSLGRGAGGADTQYF. In DNA, the CDR3 is TGTGCCAGCAGCTTAGGGAGGGGAGCGGGGGGCGCAGATACGCAGTATTTT. This rearrangement joins TRBV7-2 to TRBJ2-3; 9 bases fit TRBD2. Per the germline V gene, CDR1 is SGHTA and CDR2 is FQGNSA. The CDR3 covers 17 residues. J lost 4 bases, V lost 1 base, and 9 bases had no gene match.